This T cell receptor (beta chain) was obtained from a study of Ad26.COV2.S vaccination and SARS-CoV-2 variants. Germline V gene lookup returns CDR1 GTSNPN and CDR2 SVGIG (reference sequence). Deletions cut 0 bases from V and 2 bases from J, with 8 bases between. The CDR3 has 14 amino acids. The method was immunoSEQ multiplex PCR; TCRdb's version includes in-frame clones alone and lacks a portion of them. The sample records about 460,000 clones, approximately 90% being singletons. As to treatment: approximately 18 received Ad26.COV2.S at low or high dose, single or two shots; 5 received placebo; per-sample allocation not given. Day 63 following the first vaccine or placebo injection was when the samples were taken. Donor was an adult aged 18-55 years in Boston.

This chain joins TRBV30 and TRBJ1-3; the D is unclear. The sequencing here drew on peripheral blood, taken in a trial of Ad26.COV2.S vaccine versus placebo. This clonotype originated in a person aged 18-60 years who received the Ad26.COV2.S COVID-19 vaccine or a placebo. The DNA for the CDR3 is TGTGCCTGGAGTGTTAGGCCAGCTGGAAACACCATATATTTT. This codes for CAWSVRPAGNTIYF. The full variable domain, rest sourced from reference TRBV30 and TRBJ1-3, is SQTIHQWPATLVQPVGSPLSLECTVEGTSNPNLYWYRQAAGRGLQLLFYSVGIGQISSEVPQNLSASRPQDRQFILSSKKLLLSDSGFYLCAWSVRPAGNTIYFGEGSWLTVV.